This T cell receptor (beta chain) comes out of a study of T cell responses to AZD1222 COVID-19 vaccine. Study-level points and caveats: The breadth and depth of Spike-specific TCRs increased once two AZD1222 doses had been given.

Regarding this clone: Its antigen remains unidentified.

Germline CDR1 and CDR2: SGHTA and FQGNSA. Trimming removed 5 bases at V and 4 bases at J, with 14 bases between. The CDR3 spans 14 residues. Generated by immunoSEQ multiplex PCR, the TCRdb table keeps only in-frame clones and is missing some. The table records over 150,000 clones, over 75% of them present only once. Sequenced here: peripheral blood, sampled 28 days after the second AZD1222 dose. The clonotype comes from an adult who received the AZD1222 COVID-19 vaccine. The chain is built from TRBV7-2 and TRBJ1-1, with D tentatively TRBD1 (5 bases). CDR3 sequence: CASSHSYGGTEAFF. CDR3 DNA: TGTGCCAGCAGCCACAGCTACGGGGGCACTGAAGCTTTCTTT.